Listed below are T cell receptor beta chains from one sample, sequenced in a study of Graves' ophthalmopathy and Graves' hyperthyroidism. From the multiplex PCR reads, TCRdb called clonotypes with MiXCR, one entry per CDR3 protein. The sample has about 700,000 distinct CDR3 sequences, 35% to 50% seen once. Sequencing was done on a sample of peripheral blood. The receptors come from an adult man with Graves' ophthalmopathy. Both conserved end residues are part of each CDR3. The order of the fields is V gene, D gene, clone size, J gene, CDR3 protein, CDR3 DNA. The D gene is left open where the match is weak. Size is stated for part of the rows, as once, few or many counts, or as a class when the clone is expanded.

TRBV20-1	.	few	TRBJ1-5	CSAREGQYGNQPQHF	TGCAGTGCTAGAGAGGGTCAGTATGGCAATCAGCCCCAGCATTTT
TRBV7-9	TRBD1	.	TRBJ2-2	CASSLSRTGANTGELFF	TGTGCCAGCAGTCTTTCACGGACAGGCGCGAACACCGGGGAGCTGTTTTTT
TRBV7-9	TRBD2	.	TRBJ2-5	CASSQLLRGGQETQYF	TGTGCCAGCAGCCAGTTGTTGCGGGGGGGACAAGAGACCCAGTACTTC
TRBV2	TRBD1	.	TRBJ1-4	CASRDNRGTEKLFF	TGTGCCAGCAGAGACAACAGGGGTACTGAAAAACTGTTTTTT
TRBV9	.	few	TRBJ1-1	CASSPPGPKNTEAFF	TGTGCCAGCAGCCCACCGGGACCAAAGAACACTGAAGCTTTCTTT
TRBV19	.	few	TRBJ1-5	CASSHGRRISNQPQHF	TGTGCCAGCAGTCACGGACGGCGAATTAGCAATCAGCCCCAGCATTTT
TRBV10-3	.	.	TRBJ1-6	CAISLKTGDNSPLHF	TGTGCCATCAGTTTGAAGACAGGAGATAATTCACCCCTCCACTTT
TRBV11-3	.	few	TRBJ1-5	CASSNDRNQPQHF	TGTGCCAGCAGCAATGACAGGAATCAGCCCCAGCATTTT
TRBV15	.	few	TRBJ2-3	CATSRAFGLSTDTQYF	TGTGCCACCAGCAGAGCGTTTGGGCTGAGCACAGATACGCAGTATTTT
TRBV10-2	.	.	TRBJ2-7	CASSYQGRYEQYF	TGCGCCAGCAGTTATCAGGGCCGTTACGAGCAGTACTTC
TRBV9	.	.	TRBJ2-2	CASSVVEGPNTGELFF	TGTGCCAGCAGCGTAGTCGAGGGACCGAACACCGGGGAGCTGTTTTTT
TRBV7-2	.	many	TRBJ2-5	CASSLSMETQYF	TGTGCCAGCAGCTTATCAATGGAGACCCAGTACTTC
TRBV29-1	TRBD1	.	TRBJ1-1	CSVAQGARNTEAFF	TGCAGCGTCGCGCAGGGGGCGAGGAACACTGAGGCTTTCTTT
TRBV9	.	many	TRBJ2-5	CASSVGGYQETQYF	TGTGCCAGCAGCGTAGGGGGGTACCAAGAGACCCAGTACTTC
TRBV15	TRBD1	.	TRBJ1-5	CATSKPGQINQPQHF	TGTGCCACCAGCAAACCGGGACAGATCAATCAGCCCCAGCATTTT
TRBV12-3/TRBV12-4	.	.	TRBJ2-5	CASSLQGTAETQYF	TGTGCCAGCAGTTTGCAGGGGACGGCGGAGACCCAGTACTTC
TRBV24-1	TRBD1	.	TRBJ1-1	CATSASDRGVPAEAFF	TGTGCCACCAGTGCGTCAGACAGGGGGGTACCGGCTGAAGCTTTCTTT
TRBV7-9	.	.	TRBJ2-7	CASTLLRRGRFSPYEQYF	TGTGCCAGCACCCTCTTGCGCCGGGGGCGGTTCTCTCCCTACGAGCAGTACTTC
TRBV29-1	TRBD1	many	TRBJ1-2	CSVEDWAGGYGYTF	TGCAGCGTTGAAGATTGGGCAGGGGGTTATGGCTACACCTTC
TRBV25-1	TRBD1	.	TRBJ1-1	CASSGWTGVNTEAFF	TGTGCCAGTAGTGGCTGGACAGGGGTGAACACTGAAGCTTTCTTT
TRBV20-1	TRBD2	.	TRBJ2-5	CSASLARLAGGVIHETQYF	TGCAGTGCTAGCCTGGCCCGGCTAGCGGGAGGAGTCATCCACGAGACCCAGTACTTC
TRBV4-3	.	.	TRBJ2-5	CASSPRFQETQYF	TGCGCCAGCAGCCCGAGATTCCAAGAGACCCAGTACTTC
TRBV29-1	TRBD1	.	TRBJ1-2	CSASGQGSGYGYTF	TGCAGCGCGTCCGGACAGGGCTCCGGCTATGGCTACACCTTC